This entry lists 20 T cell receptor beta chains sequenced from one sample in a study of regulatory T cells in long-lasting Graves disease. Arm-PCR of CDR3 regions and iRepertoire HTBI primers were the basis on which TCR beta libraries were built. TCRdb itself ran the multiplex PCR reads through MiXCR, one entry per CDR3 protein. The table lists around 500,000 distinct CDR3 sequences, about 14% of them singletons. Time point of the sample: newly diagnosed GD, antithyroid drugs for less than 3 months. The TCR library was made from RNA extracted from PBMCs. This sample also belongs to another study, concerning T cells in Graves' hyperthyroidism and ophthalmopathy.

The sample here was peripheral blood mononuclear cells (PBMCs), taken at new diagnosis, from a patient treated with antithyroid drugs. These receptors came from a man aged 25-40 years with Graves disease.

This clonotype was picked up many times. The chain couples TRBV5-1 to TRBJ2-1; TRBD2 matches 8 bases. The CDR3 sequence is 15 residues long. Germline values: CDR1 SGHRS, CDR2 YFSETQ. Trimming at V came to 2 bases and at J to 6 bases, leaving 7 bases not matched to a gene. The CDR3 DNA sequence: TGCGCCAGCAGCTTAACTAGCGGTAGGATCAATGAGCAGTTCTTC. Protein: CASSLTSGRINEQFF.

In its sample, this clonotype was seen a few times. The V gene is TRBV10-3, the J gene TRBJ2-3, with 9 positions matching TRBD1. This CDR3 region has 16 residues. Germline V gives CDR1 ENHRY, CDR2 SYGVKD. Trimming took 6 bases from V and 6 from J; bases not matched to a gene: 13. The DNA of the CDR3 is TGTGCCATCAGCGATACGGACAGGGGAACAACGGATACGCAGTATTTT. This translates into CAISDTDRGTTDTQYF.

V and J are TRBV6-5 and TRBJ2-7; D remains ambiguous. From germline, CDR1 is MNHEY and CDR2 SVGAGI. CDR3 length equals 13 residues. Trimming shortened V by 1 base and J by 5 bases, and 9 bases separated the two germline ends. CDR3 coding DNA: TGTGCCAGCAGTTACTGGTTAGGAGACGAGCAGTACTTC. Translation: CASSYWLGDEQYF.

This clonotype appeared a few times. V usage is TRBV9 and J usage is TRBJ2-5; maybe TRBD2 (6 bases). Germline CDR1 and CDR2: SGDLS and YYNGEE. The CDR3 is 14 residues long. Trimming pared 4 bases from V and 2 bases from J, leaving 12 bases between. DNA for the CDR3: TGTGCCAGCAGCTCCTCGGACTATCAAGAGACCCAGTACTTC. Protein: CASSSSDYQETQYF.

This clonotype was counted at least ten times. The chain recombines TRBV6-2 or TRBV6-3 with TRBJ2-1; the D gene is possibly TRBD2 (6 bases). The V gene lost 8 bases and the J gene lost 9 bases, with 11 bases spanning the gap. The CDR3 consists of 11 residues. Germline V CDR1 and CDR2: MNHEY, SVGEGT. The CDR3 loop is CASVLGGEQFF. The CDR3 coding sequence is TGTGCCAGCGTCCTGGGGGGTGAGCAGTTCTTC.

This clonotype was seen more than once but under ten times. The chain joins TRBV7-3 to TRBJ2-2; D is undetermined. CDR1 is SGHTA, CDR2 FQGTGA, per germline. Trimming stripped 2 bases from V and 6 bases from J, with 7 bases between. This CDR3 is built from 13 residues. CDR3 residues: CASSLGCPGELFF. CDR3 sequence (DNA): TGTGCCAGCAGCTTAGGCTGCCCCGGGGAGCTGTTTTTT.

This clonotype was observed at least ten times. The genes are TRBV4-1 and TRBJ2-7; 9 nucleotides agree with TRBD2. Per the germline V gene, CDR1 is MGHRA and CDR2 is YSYEKL. The ends lost 5 bases at V and 7 bases at J; junction bases unmatched: 9. This CDR3 region has 14 residues. CDR3 nucleotides: TGCGCCAGCAGCAAACCGGGACTAGCCGGGGAGCAGTACTTC. Translating it yields CASSKPGLAGEQYF.

The chain is built from TRBV2 and TRBJ2-7; 8 bases map to TRBD2. V was pared by 5 bases and J by 5 bases, with 8 bases of the junction left unmatched. CDR3 size: 14 residues. Looked up from germline, CDR1 is SNHLY and CDR2 is FYNNEI. The DNA for the CDR3 is TGTGCCAGCAGTTCCGGGACTAGGGGTGACGAGCAGTACTTC. Translated: CASSSGTRGDEQYF.

The rearrangement links TRBV29-1 to TRBJ2-4; the match to TRBD2 covers 7 bases. Germline CDR1 and CDR2: SQVTM and ANQGSEA. The CDR3 is made up of 15 amino acids. The V segment lost 4 bases and the J segment 3 bases; nucleotides outside the gene matches: 9. CDR3 protein: CSVVTGGRSKNIQYF. The CDR3 DNA sequence: TGCAGCGTTGTCACTGGCGGGAGAAGCAAAAACATTCAGTACTTC. Supplemented by reference TRBV29-1 and TRBJ2-4, the full variable domain reads SAVISQKPSRDICQRGTSLTIQCQVDSQVTMMFWYRQQPGQSLTLIATANQGSEATYESGFVIDKFPISRPNLTFSTLTVSNMSPEDSSIYLCSVVTGGRSKNIQYFGAGTRLSVL.

This clonotype came up many times. The J gene is TRBJ2-1, the V gene TRBV2, with D perhaps assigned TRBD1 or TRBD2 (5 bases each). The V end lost 11 bases, the J end lost 0 bases, and 11 bases lay between the germline ends. The CDR3 is 13 amino acids. Germline CDR1 reads SNHLY; CDR2 reads FYNNEI. CDR3 coding DNA: TGTGCCCCCCGGGGCCGCTCCTACAATGAGCAGTTCTTC. Encoded protein: CAPRGRSYNEQFF.

The V gene is TRBV18, the J gene TRBJ2-7, with 9 bases that match TRBD2. CDR3 length: 15 residues. Germline V gives CDR1 KGHSH, CDR2 LQKENI. V lost 0 bases and J lost 6; bases outside the gene matches: 6. This CDR3 reads CASSPPVAGVGEQYF. For the CDR3, the DNA is TGTGCCAGCTCACCACCCGTAGCGGGAGTAGGCGAGCAGTACTTC.

Many counts were recorded for this clonotype. The CDR3 reads CASSQGTGYGYTF. CDR3 sequence (DNA): TGTGCCAGCAGCCAGGGGACAGGTTATGGCTACACCTTC. The J gene is TRBJ1-2, the V gene TRBV6-1, with 8 bases lining up with TRBD1. The CDR3 covers 13 residues. V was pared by 6 bases and J by 5 bases, with 5 bases of the junction left unmatched. The germline V gene encodes CDR1 MNHNS and CDR2 SASEGT.

This clonotype occurred many times. J is TRBJ2-1 and V is TRBV12-3 or TRBV12-4; D remains ambiguous. The CDR3 runs to 12 residues. Trimming took off 6 bases at V and 2 bases at J, with 5 bases between the two ends. In DNA, the CDR3 is TGTGCCAGCAGCTCGACCTACAATGAGCAGTTCTTC. Translated: CASSSTYNEQFF.

This clonotype occurred a few times. The CDR3 DNA follows: TGTGCCAGCACACCCGGATCTAGAACCTACAATGAGCAGTTCTTC. Translated, it gives CASTPGSRTYNEQFF. V usage is TRBV7-9 and J usage is TRBJ2-1, with no clear D. V dropped 7 bases and J dropped 2 bases, with 15 bases sitting between them. Germline assignment: CDR1 SEHNR and CDR2 FQNEAQ (reference sequence). CDR3 size: 15 residues.

The chain is built from TRBV30 and TRBJ1-4, with D perhaps matching TRBD1 (6 bases). Trimming stripped 5 bases from V and 6 bases from J, with 19 bases between. The CDR3 length is 15 residues. Germline V gives CDR1 GTSNPN, CDR2 SVGIG (reference sequence). The chain's CDR3 is CAWGGSTGHHEKLFF. The CDR3 region has the DNA TGTGCCTGGGGGGGCAGTACGGGACACCATGAAAAACTGTTTTTT. The full variable domain, rest sourced from reference TRBV30 and TRBJ1-4, is SQTIHQWPATLVQPVGSPLSLECTVEGTSNPNLYWYRQAAGRGLQLLFYSVGIGQISSEVPQNLSASRPQDRQFILSSKKLLLSDSGFYLCAWGGSTGHHEKLFFGSGTQLSVL.

This clonotype was detected ten times or more. The chain carries TRBV5-1 and TRBJ1-1, with a possible D match to TRBD1 (5 bases). With 3 bases removed from V and 11 bases from J, the gap between germline ends came to 14 bases. Per germline, CDR1 SGHRS and CDR2 YFSETQ. The length of the CDR3 is 12 residues. The CDR3 sequence: CASSYTGPEAFF. The DNA of the CDR3 is TGCGCCAGCAGCTACACAGGTCCCGAGGCTTTCTTT.

This clonotype was seen repeatedly, ten times or more. This chain connects TRBV2 to TRBJ2-1, with 10 bases lining up with TRBD2. Germline values: CDR1 SNHLY, CDR2 FYNNEI. After removal of 8 bases from V and 8 bases from J, the junction contained 9 bases not matched to a gene. The CDR3 runs to 14 residues. CDR3 nucleotides: TGTGCCAGCGGTGGAGCGGGAGGGATTGATGAGCAGTTCTTC. It yields the protein CASGGAGGIDEQFF. Full variable domain (remainder filled in from reference TRBV2 and TRBJ2-1): EPEVTQTPSHQVTQMGQEVILRCVPISNHLYFYWYRQILGQKVEFLVSFYNNEISEKSEIFDDQFSVERPDGSNFTLKIRSTKLEDSAMYFCASGGAGGIDEQFFGPGTRLTVL.

This clonotype was observed at least ten times. J is TRBJ1-1 and V is TRBV20-1, with TRBD1 matching 8 bases. The CDR3 is 14 amino acids. Losses at the gene ends were 3 bases for V and 1 base for J; bases not matched to a gene: 4. Germline V gene data show CDR1 as DFQATT and CDR2 as SNEGSKA (reference sequence). Here the CDR3 reads CSASLTGANTEAFF. The CDR3 DNA is TGCAGTGCTAGTTTGACAGGGGCGAACACTGAAGCTTTCTTT.

V and J are TRBV6-2 or TRBV6-3 and TRBJ1-3; 8 bases are shared with TRBD1. V shed 5 bases, J shed 4 bases, and the junction held 4 bases outside the gene matches. The CDR3 has 14 amino acids. CDR1 is MNHEY, CDR2 SVGEGT, per germline. CDR3 protein: CASSTTGVGNTIYF. Written as DNA, the CDR3 is TGTGCCAGCAGTACGACAGGGGTCGGAAACACCATATATTTT.

The chain couples TRBV10-3 to TRBJ2-2; D possibly corresponds to TRBD2 (5 bases). Looked up from germline, CDR1 is ENHRY and CDR2 is SYGVKD. V was clipped by 4 bases and J by 5 bases, with 11 bases between them. The CDR3 sequence is 14 residues long. The CDR3 DNA is TGTGCCATCAGTGCAGGAGCGGTTACCGGGGAGCTGTTTTTT. Encoded protein: CAISAGAVTGELFF.